The 11 T cell receptor beta chains in this list originate from one sample, sequenced in a study of blood T cells in healthy people across ages. Primed by a sample-barcoded 5' primer and a J-beta primer mix, a second PCR proceeded for about 6 to 12 cycles. TCRdb reprocessed the 5' RACE reads via MiXCR and lists one record per CDR3 protein. The profile shows approximately 2,000,000 distinct CDR3 sequences, 35% to 50% of them singletons. The sample comprised blood. These receptors were taken from a human donor in good health.

This clonotype showed up just a few times. The genes are TRBV7-2 and TRBJ2-1, with D possibly TRBD1 on 5 matching bases. This CDR3 is built from 15 residues. Per the germline V gene, CDR1 is SGHTA and CDR2 is FQGNSA. Deletions cut 8 bases from V and 0 bases from J, with 14 bases between. CDR3 nucleotides: TGTGCCAGCGGGCCCAGGGCCAGCTCCTACAATGAGCAGTTCTTC. Translating gives CASGPRASSYNEQFF. Full variable domain (missing parts from reference TRBV7-2 and TRBJ2-1): GAGVSQSPSNKVTEKGKDVELRCDPISGHTALYWYRQSLGQGLEFLIYFQGNSAPDKSGLPSDRFSAERTGGSVSTLTIQRTQQEDSAVYLCASGPRASSYNEQFFGPGTRLTVL.

The V gene is TRBV7-6, the J gene TRBJ2-7; the D call may be TRBD1 or TRBD2 (5 bases each). CDR1 is SGHVS and CDR2 is FNYEAQ in the germline V gene. V lost 4 bases to trimming and J lost 1 base, with 17 bases between them. This CDR3 has 16 amino acids. CDR3 residues: CASSSLGRKGSYEQYF. The CDR3 DNA reads as TGTGCCAGCAGCTCCCTGGGACGGAAGGGGTCCTACGAGCAGTACTTC.

This chain connects TRBV20-1 to TRBJ1-5; maybe TRBD1 (5 bases). Germline V gene data show CDR1 as DFQATT and CDR2 as SNEGSKA (reference sequence). Trimming took 3 bases from V and 4 from J, leaving 7 bases between them. The length of the CDR3 is 12 residues. Here the CDR3 reads CSASKGNQPQHF. The CDR3 DNA sequence: TGCAGTGCTAGCAAGGGGAATCAGCCCCAGCATTTT.

The V and J genes are TRBV3-1 and TRBJ2-1; no firm D call. The germline V gene has CDR1 LGHDT and CDR2 YNNKEL (reference sequence). The CDR3 is 11 residues long. V lost 3 bases to trimming and J lost 9 bases, with 6 bases between them. The CDR3 nucleotides are TGTGCCAGCAGCCACACATTTGAGCAGTTCTTC. This codes for CASSHTFEQFF.

The sample holds a few counts of this clonotype. The V call is TRBV20-1, the J call TRBJ1-2; TRBD1 might be the D (6 bases). V shed 6 bases and J shed 2 bases, with 13 bases lying between them. Germline lookup yields CDR1 DFQATT and CDR2 SNEGSKA (reference sequence). The CDR3 has 13 amino acids. CDR3 residues: CSAIVQGNYGYTF. The CDR3 DNA reads as TGCAGTGCCATAGTCCAGGGGAACTATGGCTACACCTTC.

CDR3 bases: TGCAGCGTTGGAGACACAAAAGAGACCCAGTACTTC. Protein: CSVGDTKETQYF. The chain has TRBV29-1 and TRBJ2-5, with D unclear. Germline CDR1 SQVTM, CDR2 ANQGSEA. The CDR3 sequence is 12 residues long. The V end was cut by 4 bases, the J end by 3 bases, with 9 bases between.

The chain carries TRBV6-5 and TRBJ1-5; D is ambiguous. This CDR3 comprises 13 residues. In germline, CDR1 is MNHEY, CDR2 SVGAGI. Trimming pared 6 bases from V and 0 bases from J, leaving 6 bases between. This chain's CDR3 is CASRQTSNQPQHF. CDR3 in DNA: TGTGCCAGCAGACAGACTAGCAATCAGCCCCAGCATTTT.

Only a few counts were recorded for this clonotype. The J gene is TRBJ2-3, the V gene TRBV4-3; a weak D match, TRBD2 (6 bases). This CDR3 is 17 amino acids long. V lost 5 bases, J lost 2 bases, and 20 bases lay in between. Looked up from germline, CDR1 is LGHNA and CDR2 is YSLEER. CDR3 coding DNA: TGCGCCAGCAGCTCCCGCGCCGGGACTTCCTACACAGATACGCAGTATTTT. Its protein is CASSSRAGTSYTDTQYF.

This chain joins TRBV20-1 and TRBJ1-2; 7 nucleotides align to TRBD1. The CDR3 is made up of 13 amino acids. Looked up from germline, CDR1 is DFQATT and CDR2 is SNEGSKA (reference sequence). V lost 6 bases and J lost 4; bases outside the gene matches: 8. For the CDR3, the DNA is TGCAGTGCGGTTTTAGAGGGGGCCTATGGCTACACCTTC. Encoded protein: CSAVLEGAYGYTF.

A word on this clonotype: This may arise from a read error, as a much more abundant clone is one base away. The chain has TRBV20-1 and TRBJ2-6; D ambiguous. This CDR3 is built from 14 residues. From germline, CDR1 is DFQATT and CDR2 SNEGSKA (reference sequence). With 5 bases removed from V and 3 bases from J, the gap between germline ends came to 11 bases. The CDR3 loop reads CSASGSLGANVLTF. The CDR3, as DNA: TGCAGTGCTTCCGGGTCGCTTGGGGCCAACGTCCTGACTTTC.

This chain joins TRBV20-1 and TRBJ2-1; 9 nucleotides line up with TRBD2. V dropped 6 bases and J dropped 2; count of bases not matched to a gene: 5. CDR3 length: 14 amino acids. Germline-derived CDR1 and CDR2 are DFQATT and SNEGSKA (reference sequence). CDR3 amino acids: CSAESSGAYNEQFF. For the CDR3, the DNA is TGCAGTGCCGAATCTAGCGGGGCCTACAATGAGCAGTTCTTC.